The 10 T cell receptor beta chains given below trace back to one sample, sequenced in a study of identical twins. TCRdb re-derived calls from the 5' RACE reads in MiXCR, one entry per CDR3 protein. Here the sample spans about 190,000 distinct CDR3 sequences, more than 15% being singletons. These records were also assigned to another study, of T cells expressing NK-cell markers.

Sequencing was done on a sample of CD8+ T cells sorted from blood. Receptors originate from a young woman in good health.

This clonotype has only a few counts. The gene calls are TRBV6-5 and TRBJ2-7, with 11 bases aligning to TRBD2. CDR1 and CDR2 (germline): MNHEY, SVGAGI. The ends lost 2 bases at V and 5 bases at J; junction bases unmatched: 5. This CDR3 has 15 residues. CDR3 sequence: CASSYTSGGKDEQYF. The CDR3 region has the DNA TGTGCCAGCAGTTACACTAGCGGGGGTAAAGACGAGCAGTACTTC.

This clonotype was counted a few times. The V and J genes are TRBV10-3 and TRBJ2-7; D not resolved. The V gene's germline CDR1 is ENHRY and CDR2 SYGVKD. CDR3 size: 13 residues. The V and J ends lost 7 bases and 3 bases respectively, with 13 bases between them. CDR3 sequence: CAINTDGLYEQYF. For the CDR3, the DNA is TGTGCCATCAATACTGACGGGCTCTACGAGCAGTACTTC.

This clonotype turned up a few times. This chain connects TRBV13 to TRBJ2-1; the D gene could be TRBD1 or TRBD2 (5 bases each). With 4 bases removed from V and 4 bases from J, the gap between germline ends came to 14 bases. The CDR3 extends over 15 amino acids. Germline-derived CDR1 and CDR2 are PRHDT and FYEKMQ (reference sequence). The DNA for the CDR3 is TGTGCCAGCAGCTCCCCTAGGGGAGTTTACAATGAGCAGTTCTTC. Its translation: CASSSPRGVYNEQFF.

This clonotype was observed many times. The V call is TRBV7-9, the J call TRBJ1-3; D remains unclear. Between the trimmed V and J ends, which lost 5 bases and 0 bases, there was a span of 11 bases. Germline V gene lookup returns CDR1 SEHNR and CDR2 FQNEAQ (reference sequence). This CDR3 has 15 residues. The CDR3: CASSLGPISGNTIYF. The DNA for the CDR3 is TGTGCCAGCAGCCTCGGTCCGATCTCTGGAAACACCATATATTTT. Together with reference TRBV7-9 and TRBJ1-3, the CDR3 gives the full variable domain: DTGVSQNPRHKITKRGQNVTFRCDPISEHNRLYWYRQTLGQGPEFLTYFQNEAQLEKSRLLSDRFSAERPKGSFSTLEIQRTEQGDSAMYLCASSLGPISGNTIYFGEGSWLTVV.

This clonotype was recorded a few times. The V call is TRBV4-1, the J call TRBJ2-5; D is undetermined. Germline lookup yields CDR1 MGHRA and CDR2 YSYEKL. Trimming shortened V by 1 base and J by 7 bases, and 10 bases separated the two germline ends. The CDR3 totals 13 residues. CDR3 nucleotide sequence: TGCGCCAGCAGCCAAGGCGAGTCGGGGACCCAGTACTTC. Encoded protein: CASSQGESGTQYF.

This clonotype was picked up many times. The chain uses TRBV7-6 and TRBJ2-2; D is undetermined. There are 14 residues in the CDR3. CDR1 is SGHVS and CDR2 is FNYEAQ in the germline V gene. The V and J ends lost 1 base and 5 bases respectively, with 8 bases between them. The CDR3 protein is CASSLGKLTGELFF. In DNA, the CDR3 is TGTGCCAGCAGCTTAGGAAAGTTGACCGGGGAGCTGTTTTTT.

Only a few counts were recorded for this clonotype. CDR3 in amino acids: CATTIGGGETQYF. CDR3 DNA sequence: TGTGCCACCACAATAGGAGGCGGGGAGACCCAGTACTTC. V is TRBV12-3 or TRBV12-4 and J is TRBJ2-5, with D perhaps TRBD2 (5 bases). The CDR3 is made up of 13 amino acids. With 10 bases removed from V and 5 bases from J, the gap between germline ends came to 17 bases.

This clonotype showed up just a few times. The rearrangement links TRBV28 to TRBJ2-1; D remains unclear. The germline V gene has CDR1 MDHEN and CDR2 SYDVKM. The CDR3 contains 14 residues. The V end lost 3 bases, the J end lost 4 bases, and 10 bases lay between the germline ends. CDR3 DNA: TGTGCCAGCAGTTTCCGGATTTCTTACAATGAGCAGTTCTTC. Amino acids: CASSFRISYNEQFF.

J is TRBJ1-3 and V is TRBV6-1, with D uncertain. V gave up 8 bases and J gave up 0 bases, with 11 bases separating them. Germline values: CDR1 MNHNS, CDR2 SASEGT. This CDR3 has 14 residues. The CDR3 spells CASGWQDSGNTIYF. CDR3 in DNA: TGTGCCAGCGGGTGGCAGGACTCTGGAAACACCATATATTTT.

The V call is TRBV5-1, the J call TRBJ2-2; 12 nucleotides agree with TRBD2. The ends lost 3 bases at V and 0 bases at J; junction bases unmatched: 12. CDR1 is SGHRS, CDR2 YFSETQ, per germline. The length of the CDR3 is 20 residues. This CDR3 is CASSSPSGRAFSPNTGELFF. CDR3 sequence (DNA): TGCGCCAGCAGCTCACCTAGCGGGAGGGCTTTCTCGCCGAACACCGGGGAGCTGTTTTTT.